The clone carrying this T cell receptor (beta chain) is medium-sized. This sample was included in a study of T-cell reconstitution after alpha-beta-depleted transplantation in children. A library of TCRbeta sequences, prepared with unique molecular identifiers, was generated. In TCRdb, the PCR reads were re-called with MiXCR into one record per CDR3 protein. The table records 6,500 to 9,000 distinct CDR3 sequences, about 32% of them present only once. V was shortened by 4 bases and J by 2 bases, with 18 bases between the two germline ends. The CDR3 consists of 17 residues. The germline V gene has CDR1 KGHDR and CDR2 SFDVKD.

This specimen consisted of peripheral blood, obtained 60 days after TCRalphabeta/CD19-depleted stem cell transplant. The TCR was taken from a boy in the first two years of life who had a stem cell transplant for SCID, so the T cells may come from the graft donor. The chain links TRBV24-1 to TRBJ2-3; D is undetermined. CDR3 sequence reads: CATSDNSSRTHTDTQYF. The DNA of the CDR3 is TGTGCCACCAGTGACAATTCGAGCCGGACGCACACAGATACGCAGTATTTT.